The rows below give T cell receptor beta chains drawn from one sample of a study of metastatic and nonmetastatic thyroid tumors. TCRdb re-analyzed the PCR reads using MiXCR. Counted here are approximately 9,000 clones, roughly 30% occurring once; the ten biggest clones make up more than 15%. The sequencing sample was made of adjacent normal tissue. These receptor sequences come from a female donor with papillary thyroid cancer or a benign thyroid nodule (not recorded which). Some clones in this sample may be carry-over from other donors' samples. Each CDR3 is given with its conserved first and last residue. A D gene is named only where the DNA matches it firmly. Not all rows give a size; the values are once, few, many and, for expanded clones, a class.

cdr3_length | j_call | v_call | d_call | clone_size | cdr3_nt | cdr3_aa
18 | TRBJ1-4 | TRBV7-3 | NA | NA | TGTGCCAGCAGCTTTGTACCAGGCAGGGTAAGAACTAATGAAAAACTGTTTTTT | CASSFVPGRVRTNEKLFF
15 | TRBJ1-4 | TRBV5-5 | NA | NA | TGTGCCAGCAGCTTACGTCCGACGGGGAGGGAAAAACTGTTTTTT | CASSLRPTGREKLFF
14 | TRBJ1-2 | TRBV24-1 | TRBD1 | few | TGTGCCACCAGTGACACTAGGACAGGCTATGGCTACACCTTC | CATSDTRTGYGYTF
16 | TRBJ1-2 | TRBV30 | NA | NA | TGTGCCTGGAGTGATATACGCAGGGTGCAATTCGATGGCTACACCTTC | CAWSDIRRVQFDGYTF
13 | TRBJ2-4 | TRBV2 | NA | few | TGTGCCAGCAGTGATTCAGGGAAAAACATTCAGTACTTC | CASSDSGKNIQYF
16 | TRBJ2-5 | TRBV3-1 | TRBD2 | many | TGTGCCAGCAGCCCCGGGACTAGGTCGGGGGGGGAGACCCAGTACTTC | CASSPGTRSGGETQYF
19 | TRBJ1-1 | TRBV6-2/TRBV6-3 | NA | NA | TGTGCCAGCAGTTACTCAGTCTTAGCCCACTTCAGAATGAACACTGAAGCTTTCTTT | CASSYSVLAHFRMNTEAFF
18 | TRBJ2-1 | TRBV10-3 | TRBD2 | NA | TGTGCCATCAGTGAGTCCTCCTCTACTAGCGGGAGTGGAAATGAGCAGTTCTTC | CAISESSSTSGSGNEQFF
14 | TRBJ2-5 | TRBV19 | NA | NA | TGTGCCAGTAGTAATGGGAGTCGCCAAGAGACCCAGTACTTC | CASSNGSRQETQYF
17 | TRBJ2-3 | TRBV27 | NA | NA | TGTGCCAGCAGTCCACGAGTGGGGGGCAAAAGCACAGATACGCAGTATTTT | CASSPRVGGKSTDTQYF
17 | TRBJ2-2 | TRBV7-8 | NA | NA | TGTGCCAGCAGCCAGGCCGGTTCTTCGTGGAACACCGGGGAGCTGTTTTTT | CASSQAGSSWNTGELFF
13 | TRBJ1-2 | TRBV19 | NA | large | TGTGCCAGTAGTTCTAAGTTGTCTGAGATCTACACCTTC | CASSSKLSEIYTF
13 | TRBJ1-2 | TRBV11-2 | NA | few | TGTGCCAGCAGCTCCGGGACAACCTATGGCTACACCTTC | CASSSGTTYGYTF
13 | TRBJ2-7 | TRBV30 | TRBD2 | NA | TGTGCCGGTGGACTAGCGGAAACGTACGAGCAGTACTTC | CAGGLAETYEQYF
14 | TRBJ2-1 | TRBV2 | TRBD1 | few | TGTGCCAGCAAGAAGGGACAGGGATACAATGAGCAGTTCTTC | CASKKGQGYNEQFF
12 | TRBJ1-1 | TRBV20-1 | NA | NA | TGCAGTGCTAGAGGAGGGAACACTGAAGCTTTCTTT | CSARGGNTEAFF
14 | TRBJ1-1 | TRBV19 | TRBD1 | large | TGTGCCGCAAGAAACAGGGGGGGGAACACTGAAGCTTTCTTT | CAARNRGGNTEAFF
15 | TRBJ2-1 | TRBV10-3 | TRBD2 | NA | TGTGCCATCCAGCGGGAGGGATTCTCCTACAATGAGCAGTTCTTC | CAIQREGFSYNEQFF
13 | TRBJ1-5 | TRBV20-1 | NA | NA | TGCAGTGCTGGGACCAACGCCAATCAGCCCCAGCATTTT | CSAGTNANQPQHF
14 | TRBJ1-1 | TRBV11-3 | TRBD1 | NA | TGTGCCGGCAGCCAACAGGGGGGCCACACTGAAGCTTTCTTT | CAGSQQGGHTEAFF
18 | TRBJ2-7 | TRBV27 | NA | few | TGTGCCAGGCGATCGCCACCCGGTGGTGCGACTAACTCCTACGAGCAGTACTTC | CARRSPPGGATNSYEQYF
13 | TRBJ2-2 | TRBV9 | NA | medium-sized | TGTGCCAGCAGCGTAGACCTATCCGGGGAGCTGTTTTTT | CASSVDLSGELFF
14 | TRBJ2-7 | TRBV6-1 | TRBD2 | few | TGTGCCAGCAGCGGGACTAGCGGGAGTCTAGAGCAGTACTTC | CASSGTSGSLEQYF
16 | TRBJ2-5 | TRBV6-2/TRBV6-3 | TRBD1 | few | TGTGCCAGCAGCTCGACAGGGGGCGGTGGTCGAGAGACCCAGTACTTC | CASSSTGGGGRETQYF
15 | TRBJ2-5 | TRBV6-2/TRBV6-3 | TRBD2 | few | TGTGCCAGCAGTCCCCCCTCTAGCGGGTTTGAGACCCAGTGCTTC | CASSPPSSGFETQCF
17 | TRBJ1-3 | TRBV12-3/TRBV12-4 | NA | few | TGTGCCAGCAGTTTATTCGACAGCCAGCGATGGGGAAACACCATATATTTT | CASSLFDSQRWGNTIYF
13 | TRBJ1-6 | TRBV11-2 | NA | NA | TGTGCCAGCAGCTTAGATTTAACCTCACCCCTCCACTTT | CASSLDLTSPLHF
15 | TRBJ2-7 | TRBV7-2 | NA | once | TGTGCCAGCAGCTTTGGGAATCCCGCCCCCCGGGAGCAGTACTTC | CASSFGNPAPREQYF
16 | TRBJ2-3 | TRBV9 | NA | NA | TGTGCCAGCAGCGTAGGGGGGTGGGATAAAACAGATACGCAGTGTTTT | CASSVGGWDKTDTQCF
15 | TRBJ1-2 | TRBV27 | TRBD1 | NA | TGTGCCAGCAGTTTTACCCCGACAGGGAGCTATGGCTACACCTTC | CASSFTPTGSYGYTF
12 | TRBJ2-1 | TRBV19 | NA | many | TGTGCCAGTAATAAGGGATACAATGAGCAGTTCTTC | CASNKGYNEQFF
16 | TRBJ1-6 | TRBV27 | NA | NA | TGTGCCAGCACCTACAGGTTCCCAGGGTATAATTCACCCCTCCACTTT | CASTYRFPGYNSPLHF
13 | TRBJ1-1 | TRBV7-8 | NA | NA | TGTGCCAGCAGCTTAGCGGAGAGGACTGAAGCTTTCTTT | CASSLAERTEAFF
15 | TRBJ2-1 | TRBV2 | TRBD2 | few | TGTGCCAGCAGGGTAGCGGGAGCGGGGGGCCACGAGCAGTTCTTC | CASRVAGAGGHEQFF
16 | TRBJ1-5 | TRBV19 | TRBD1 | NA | TGTGCCAGTAGTATATGGACAGGGGTGGGCAATCAGCCCCAGCATTTT | CASSIWTGVGNQPQHF
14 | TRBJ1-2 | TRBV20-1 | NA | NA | TGCAGTGCTAGAGAAAGGGGGGCAGGGTATGGCTACACCTTC | CSARERGAGYGYTF
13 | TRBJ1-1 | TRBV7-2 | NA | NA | TGTGCCAGCAGCTTAGGAGACAACACTGAAGCTTTCTTT | CASSLGDNTEAFF
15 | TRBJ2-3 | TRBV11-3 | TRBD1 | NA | TGTGCCAGCAGAACGGGACAGGGGGAGAAAGATACGCAGTATTTT | CASRTGQGEKDTQYF
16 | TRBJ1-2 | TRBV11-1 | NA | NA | TGTGCCAGCAGCTCAACCTCCGTCGACAGACTCTATGGCTACACCTTC | CASSSTSVDRLYGYTF
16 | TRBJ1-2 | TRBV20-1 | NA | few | TGCAGTGCCCTTCACCAAGTGGGGGGGCCTAACTATGGCTACACCTTC | CSALHQVGGPNYGYTF
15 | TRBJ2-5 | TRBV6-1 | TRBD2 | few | TGTGCCTCTGAGTTGACTAGCGGACCCCAAGAGACCCAGTACTTC | CASELTSGPQETQYF
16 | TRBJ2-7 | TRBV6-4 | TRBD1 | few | TGTGCCAGCAAAGCAGGGGGACACCCCCTCTCCTACGAGCAGTACTTC | CASKAGGHPLSYEQYF
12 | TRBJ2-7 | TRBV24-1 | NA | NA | TGTGCCACCAGTGGAGGCAGCTACGAGCAGTACTTC | CATSGGSYEQYF
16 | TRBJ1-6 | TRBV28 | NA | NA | TGTGCCAGCAGTTCCCCCGCTATTACGGCCAATTCACCCCTCCACTTT | CASSSPAITANSPLHF
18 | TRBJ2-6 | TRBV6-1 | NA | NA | TGTGCCAACATTGAACTCCGGACAGTTTTATCCGGGGCCAACGTCCTGACTTTC | CANIELRTVLSGANVLTF
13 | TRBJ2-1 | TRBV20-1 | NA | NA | TGCAGTCACAAGCCCTCCCAATTGAATGAGCAGTTCTTC | CSHKPSQLNEQFF
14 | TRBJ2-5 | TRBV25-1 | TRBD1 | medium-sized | TGTGCCAGCAGCCCCGGGACAGCTAAAGAGACCCAGTACTTC | CASSPGTAKETQYF
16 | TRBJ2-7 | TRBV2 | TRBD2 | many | TGTGCCAGCAGTGAAGGGGCTAGCGGGGGGCCCTACGAGCAGTACTTC | CASSEGASGGPYEQYF
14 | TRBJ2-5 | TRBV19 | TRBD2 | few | TGTGCCAGTAGTATAATAGCGGGTGTGGAGACCCAGTACTTC | CASSIIAGVETQYF
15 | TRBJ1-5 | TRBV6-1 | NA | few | TGTGCCGGCAGTCGCGGCCGGGGTAGCAATCATCCCCAGCATTTT | CAGSRGRGSNHPQHF
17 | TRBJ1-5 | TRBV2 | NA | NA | TGTGCCAGCAGTGCCCCCCAGGAGATCGATAGCAATCAGCCCCAGCATTTT | CASSAPQEIDSNQPQHF
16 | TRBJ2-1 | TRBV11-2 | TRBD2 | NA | TGTGCCAGCAGCCGATCAGCTAGCGGGAGCTGGAATGAGCAGTTCTTC | CASSRSASGSWNEQFF
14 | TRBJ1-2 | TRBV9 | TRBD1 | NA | TGTGCCAGCAGCGCCCGGGACAGTTCTTGGGGCTACACCTTC | CASSARDSSWGYTF
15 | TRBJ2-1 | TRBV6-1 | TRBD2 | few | TGTGCCAGCAGCAGGGGGACTAGCGGGAGCAATGAGCAGTTCTTC | CASSRGTSGSNEQFF
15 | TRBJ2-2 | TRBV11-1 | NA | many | TGTGCCAGCAGCAACCCGCCCCAGGGTACCGGGGAGCTGTTTTTT | CASSNPPQGTGELFF
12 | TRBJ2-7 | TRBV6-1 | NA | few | TGTGCCAGCAGTCCTCCGGGACTTCTGATCTACTTC | CASSPPGLLIYF
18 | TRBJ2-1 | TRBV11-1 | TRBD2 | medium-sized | TGTGCCAGCAGCTCTCCACTCGGCCTAGCGGGAGTTGAGGATGAGCAGTTCTTC | CASSSPLGLAGVEDEQFF
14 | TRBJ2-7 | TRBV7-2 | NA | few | TGTGGGTGGAGCCAATTAGCGGCAACCTACGAGCAGTACTTC | CGWSQLAATYEQYF
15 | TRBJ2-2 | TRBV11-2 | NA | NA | TGTGCCATCGAACGGGGACTTATGAACACCGGGGAGCTGTTTTTT | CAIERGLMNTGELFF